These 4 T cell receptor beta chains came from one sample sequenced in a study of CD8+ T cells in alopecia areata. Sequencing relied on a cDNA template that was reverse transcribed from extracted RNA. Using immunoSEQ multiplex PCR, the repertoire was profiled, and TCRdb retains in-frame clones only, with some absent. The data show 140,000 to 150,000 clones, with roughly 61% seen just once and around 6.6% held by the top ten. Here the sequenced sample was CD4+ T cells sorted from blood, taken at week 0. These receptors came from a human donor with alopecia areata.

V gene TRBV23-1 combines with J gene TRBJ1-6; 7 bases map to TRBD1. TRBV23-1 is an open reading frame whose function is uncertain. With V trimmed by 3 bases and J by 10 bases, 12 bases remained unmatched. The CDR3 is 16 amino acids. CDR3 nucleotide sequence: TGCGCCAGCAGTCACTCGGTAGAACAGGGGTGGTCACCCCTCCACTTT. Encoded protein: CASSHSVEQGWSPLHF.

The CDR3 spells CASSLRASGGTDTQYF. For the CDR3, the DNA is TGCGCCAGCAGCTTGAGGGCTAGCGGGGGCACAGATACGCAGTATTTT. The chain uses TRBV5-1 and TRBJ2-3; 9 bases map to TRBD2. The V gene end was trimmed by 1 base and the J gene end by 1 base; junction bases not matched to a gene: 4. CDR1 is SGHRS and CDR2 is YFSETQ in the germline V gene. CDR3 length: 16 amino acids. Filled out from reference TRBV5-1 and TRBJ2-3, the complete variable domain reads KAGVTQTPRYLIKTRGQQVTLSCSPISGHRSVSWYQQTPGQGLQFLFEYFSETQRNKGNFPGRFSGRQFSNSRSEMNVSTLELGDSALYLCASSLRASGGTDTQYFGPGTRLTVL.

This chain connects TRBV5-1 to TRBJ2-2; possibly TRBD1 for D (6 bases). The CDR3 is made up of 16 amino acids. Trimming removed 0 bases from V and 3 bases from J, with 12 bases in between. The germline CDR1 and CDR2 sequences are SGHRS and YFSETQ. The CDR3 nucleotides are TGCGCCAGCAGCTTGGCGGACAGCCTTTACACCGGGGAGCTGTTTTTT. Protein sequence: CASSLADSLYTGELFF.

This clone was observed a handful of times. V gene TRBV2 combines with J gene TRBJ2-7; 11 nucleotides align to TRBD2. The J segment lost 4 bases and the V segment lost 7 bases, leaving 6 bases of the junction unmatched. The CDR3 consists of 14 residues. Per the germline V gene, CDR1 is SNHLY and CDR2 is FYNNEI. In nucleotides, the CDR3 is TGTGCCAGCAAGGTAGCGGGGGGGCGGTACGAGCAGTACTTC. It specifies CASKVAGGRYEQYF.